The sample holds a few counts of the clone carrying this T cell receptor beta chain. Its specificity is not known. PCR used 60 Vbeta primers and 13 Jbeta primers. Repertoires were generated with immunoSEQ multiplex PCR, while TCRdb's copy carries only in-frame clones and drops some. The table has 150,000 or so clones, roughly 74% seen once; the top ten hold over 9%. This sample is drawn from a study of cytomegalovirus exposure and HLA in healthy donors. The CDR3 runs to 19 residues. Trimming took 2 bases from V and 7 from J; bases not matched to a gene: 16. The germline V gene encodes CDR1 LNHNV and CDR2 YYDKDF (reference sequence). Study observations and caveats: Among the CMV-associated chains, a few were confirmed in vitro as specific for CMV antigens. Analyses of presence and absence presupposed an approximately uniform sequencing depth across donors. Analysis was performed later, and it showed HLA-associated TCR beta chains to be more clonally expanded than equally common others.

The genes are TRBV15 and TRBJ2-7; 14 nucleotides line up with TRBD2. This receptor was identified in a man aged 18 to 30 in good health and CMV-seropositive. Sequenced material: PBMCs. CDR3 sequence (DNA): TGTGCCACCAGCAGATATCAGTTGGGACTAGCGGGAGCCGGTGGAGAGCAGTACTTC. Translating gives CATSRYQLGLAGAGGEQYF.